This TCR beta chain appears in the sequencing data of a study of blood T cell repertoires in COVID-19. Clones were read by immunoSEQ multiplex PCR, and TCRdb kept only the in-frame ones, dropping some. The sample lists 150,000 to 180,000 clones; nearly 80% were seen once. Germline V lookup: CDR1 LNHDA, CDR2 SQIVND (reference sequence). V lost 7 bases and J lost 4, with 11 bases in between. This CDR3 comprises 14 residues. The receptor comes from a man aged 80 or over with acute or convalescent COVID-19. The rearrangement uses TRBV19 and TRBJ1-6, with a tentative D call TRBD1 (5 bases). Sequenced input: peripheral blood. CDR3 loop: CASKGLLYNSPLHF. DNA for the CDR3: TGTGCCAGTAAGGGGCTGCTTTATAATTCACCCCTCCACTTT.